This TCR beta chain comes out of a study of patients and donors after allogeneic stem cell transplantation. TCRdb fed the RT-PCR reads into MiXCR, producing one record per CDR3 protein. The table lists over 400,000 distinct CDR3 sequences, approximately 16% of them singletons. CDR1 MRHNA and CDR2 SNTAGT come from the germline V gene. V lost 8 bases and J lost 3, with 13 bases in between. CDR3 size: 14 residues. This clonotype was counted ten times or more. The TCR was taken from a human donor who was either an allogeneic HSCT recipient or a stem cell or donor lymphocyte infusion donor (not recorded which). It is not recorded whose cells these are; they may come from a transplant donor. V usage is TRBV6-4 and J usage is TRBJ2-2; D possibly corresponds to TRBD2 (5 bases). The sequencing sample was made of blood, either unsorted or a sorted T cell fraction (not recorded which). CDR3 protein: CASSDFGDTGELFF. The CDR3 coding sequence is TGTGCCAGCTCGGACTTTGGTGACACCGGGGAGCTGTTTTTT.